This T cell receptor beta chain was recovered during a study of cytomegalovirus exposure and HLA in healthy donors. Findings and caveats of the study: Most TCR beta V segments were productive about 87% or about 30% of the time in an earlier analysis.

This PCR relied on a set of 60 Vbeta primers and 13 Jbeta primers. In the original processing: Later reanalysis found 75 million to 95 million unique TCR beta chains, roughly 9.9 million of them shared. Here immunoSEQ multiplex PCR was the method, and the copy in TCRdb shows in-frame clones only, minus some. The V and J calls and the clone size are those of that table, but D and trimming were determined from the DNA. The sample yields over 65,000 clones, about 81% seen once. J gave up 6 bases and V 1 base, and 4 bases lay outside the gene matches. Per germline, CDR1 SGHDT and CDR2 YYEEEE. CDR3 length: 14 residues. In the case of this clone: Its target is unknown.

This clonotype originated in a human donor in good health. What was sequenced was PBMCs. V usage is TRBV5-6 and J usage is TRBJ2-5; 9 bases are a match to TRBD1. The DNA for the CDR3 is TGTGCCAGCAGCTTGCCGACAGGGGGAAAGACCCAGTACTTC. Its translation is CASSLPTGGKTQYF.